One and the same sample provided the 22 T cell receptor beta chains below, sequenced in a study of T-cell reconstitution after alpha-beta-depleted transplantation in children. Unique molecular identifiers were built into the TCRbeta library. TCRdb re-derived calls from the PCR reads in MiXCR, one entry per CDR3 protein. The data hold some 290,000 distinct CDR3 sequences, with around 9.6% observed a single time. This specimen consisted of PBMCs from the stem cell graft donor, obtained from the stem cell graft. All receptors derive from a human donor who donated a stem cell graft to a child with SCID.

In its sample, this clonotype was seen a few times. This rearrangement joins TRBV5-1 to TRBJ2-3; D unresolved. Per the germline V gene, CDR1 is SGHRS and CDR2 is YFSETQ. CDR3 length: 15 amino acids. V was cut by 4 bases and J by 3 bases, with 15 bases left in between. In nucleotides, the CDR3 is TGCGCCAGCAGCACCATCTCTGTCCCAACAGATACGCAGTATTTT. Protein product: CASSTISVPTDTQYF.

This chain joins TRBV25-1 and TRBJ1-2; D is unresolved. This CDR3 is built from 12 residues. Germline lookup yields CDR1 MGHDK and CDR2 SYGVNS. With 3 bases removed from V and 4 bases from J, the gap between germline ends came to 6 bases. The CDR3 is CASSDNIYGYTF. In DNA, the CDR3 is TGTGCCAGCAGTGATAATATCTATGGCTACACCTTC.

This clonotype appeared a few times. The chain recombines TRBV20-1 with TRBJ1-6; D is undetermined. Germline CDR1 and CDR2: DFQATT and SNEGSKA (reference sequence). V lost 6 bases, J lost 1 base, and 10 bases lay in between. There are 14 residues in the CDR3. CDR3 DNA sequence: TGCAGTGCGACGGAAGAGTCCTATAATTCACCCCTCCACTTT. It codes for CSATEESYNSPLHF.

This clonotype has ten or more counts. J is TRBJ2-5 and V is TRBV12-3 or TRBV12-4; 10 nucleotides line up with TRBD1. V shed 4 bases and J 3 bases; nucleotides not matched to a gene: 5. The CDR3 totals 15 residues. CDR3 DNA: TGTGCCAGCAGTTATTGGGACAGGGGAGAAGAGACCCAGTACTTC. Translated: CASSYWDRGEETQYF.

The CDR3 is CASSRGGGTSSPQETQYF. CDR3 bases: TGTGCCAGCAGCCGAGGGGGGGGGACTAGCTCACCCCAAGAGACCCAGTACTTC. The chain is built from TRBV7-6 and TRBJ2-5; 9 bases are shared with TRBD2. The CDR3 spans 18 residues. J lost 1 base, V lost 5 bases, and 14 bases had no gene match. The germline CDR1 and CDR2 sequences are SGHVS and FNYEAQ.

This clonotype was observed many times. The chain couples TRBV5-1 to TRBJ2-1; D is unresolved. The germline CDR1 and CDR2 sequences are SGHRS and YFSETQ. Trimming took off 0 bases at V and 0 bases at J, with 7 bases between the two ends. This CDR3 region has 15 residues. CDR3 in amino acids: CASSLVQSSYNEQFF. In nucleotides, the CDR3 is TGCGCCAGCAGCTTGGTCCAGAGCTCCTACAATGAGCAGTTCTTC.

This clonotype turned up a few times. The chain links TRBV12-3 or TRBV12-4 to TRBJ2-1; D may correspond to TRBD1 or TRBD2 (7 bases each). The germline V and J ends were trimmed by 8 bases and 5 bases, with 16 bases remaining between them. There are 14 residues in the CDR3. This CDR3 reads CASRGRGPNNEQFF. As DNA, the CDR3 is TGTGCCAGCCGGGGGAGGGGGCCCAACAATGAGCAGTTCTTC.

In this sample, this clonotype turned up a few times. The chain employs TRBV5-1 and TRBJ2-3; D is possibly TRBD1 or TRBD2 (5 bases each). Germline lookup yields CDR1 SGHRS and CDR2 YFSETQ. The CDR3 runs 14 residues. The V end lost 1 base, the J end lost 3 bases, and 9 bases lay between the germline ends. The CDR3 DNA reads as TGCGCCAGCAGCTTGAGTTGGGGGACAGATACGCAGTATTTT. It codes for CASSLSWGTDTQYF.

This clonotype came up many times. CDR3 coding DNA: TGTGCCAGCAGCACTGACCCTAGCGGGGGGCCCCCCATTCAGTACTTC. It yields the protein CASSTDPSGGPPIQYF. The chain employs TRBV5-6 and TRBJ2-4; 11 positions match TRBD2. V was clipped by 4 bases and J by 9 bases; unmatched bases: 12. The CDR3 consists of 16 residues. In germline, CDR1 is SGHDT, CDR2 YYEEEE.

In its sample, this clonotype was seen many times. This chain connects TRBV6-5 to TRBJ1-2; TRBD1 is a possible D gene (5 bases). The CDR3 length is 15 residues. The germline V gene encodes CDR1 MNHEY and CDR2 SVGAGI. With 2 bases removed from V and 4 bases from J, the gap between germline ends came to 14 bases. The CDR3 DNA is TGTGCCAGCAGTTACAGCCGGACGGGGGGCTATGGCTACACCTTC. Protein: CASSYSRTGGYGYTF.

This sequence joins TRBV6-5 and TRBJ1-3, with D unresolved. CDR3 length: 15 amino acids. V was shortened by 0 bases and J by 0 bases, with 6 bases between the two germline ends. The germline gives CDR1 MNHEY, CDR2 SVGAGI. CDR3 in DNA: TGTGCCAGCAGTTACTCCTGGCACTCTGGAAACACCATATATTTT. It codes for CASSYSWHSGNTIYF.

CDR3 coding DNA: TGTGCCAGCATGGGCAGGGGGCTGAGTCGGAACGAGCAGTACTTC. It translates to CASMGRGLSRNEQYF. The V gene is TRBV27, the J gene TRBJ2-7, with TRBD1 identical over 8 bases. The germline V gene has CDR1 MNHEY and CDR2 SMNVEV (reference sequence). The CDR3 spans 15 residues. With V trimmed by 7 bases and J by 5 bases, 13 bases remained unmatched.

This chain uses TRBV10-1 with TRBJ2-5; 10 bases agree with TRBD2. From germline, CDR1 is WNHNN and CDR2 SYGVQD (reference sequence). This CDR3 contains 16 residues. J was trimmed by 6 bases and V by 0 bases; bases with no gene match: 7. In nucleotides, the CDR3 is TGCGCCAGCAGTGAGTCGGTAGTAGCGGGGGGACAGACCCAGTACTTC. Its translation: CASSESVVAGGQTQYF.

The rearrangement links TRBV27 to TRBJ1-5, with a possible D match to TRBD1 (6 bases). Trimming cost V 6 bases and J 2 bases, with 11 bases left between them. The CDR3 has 14 amino acids. Per germline, CDR1 MNHEY and CDR2 SMNVEV (reference sequence). The CDR3 protein is CASSAGAGNQPQHF. CDR3 bases: TGTGCCAGCAGCGCAGGGGCAGGCAATCAGCCCCAGCATTTT.

This clonotype was found a few times. CDR3 in amino acids: CASSEGRGRASTDTQYF. The CDR3 DNA sequence: TGTGCCAGCAGTGAGGGTCGGGGGAGAGCTAGCACAGATACGCAGTATTTT. The gene calls are TRBV2 and TRBJ2-3; D is possibly TRBD2 (6 bases). The CDR3 has 17 amino acids. V lost 3 bases, J lost 0 bases, and 16 bases lay in between. Germline CDR1 SNHLY, CDR2 FYNNEI.

The chain recombines TRBV19 with TRBJ2-1, with D hard to call. Germline V gives CDR1 LNHDA, CDR2 SQIVND (reference sequence). With 6 bases removed from V and 0 bases from J, the gap between germline ends came to 9 bases. This CDR3 region has 14 residues. Here the CDR3 DNA reads TGTGCCAGTAGAGCGCCAGACTCCTACAATGAGCAGTTCTTC. Protein sequence: CASRAPDSYNEQFF.

The CDR3 is CASSYSVGRPLHF. Written as DNA, the CDR3 is TGTGCCAGCAGTTACTCGGTGGGTAGGCCCCTCCACTTT. The chain is built from TRBV6-5 and TRBJ1-6, with D uncertain. CDR1 is MNHEY, CDR2 SVGAGI, per germline. Trimming cost V 0 bases and J 13 bases, with 10 bases left between them. The CDR3 runs to 13 residues.

This clonotype was seen repeatedly, ten times or more. The chain carries TRBV10-3 and TRBJ2-5, with 7 bases aligning to TRBD1. V lost 4 bases to trimming and J lost 4 bases; unmatched junction nucleotides: 9. Germline V CDR1 and CDR2: ENHRY, SYGVKD. This CDR3 has 15 residues. CDR3 amino acids: CAISATTGAVETQYF. DNA of the CDR3: TGTGCCATCAGTGCAACCACAGGGGCCGTAGAGACCCAGTACTTC.

This clonotype showed up many times. The chain recombines TRBV10-3 with TRBJ2-1, with TRBD2 matching 12 bases. The V segment lost 6 bases and the J segment 8 bases; nucleotides outside the gene matches: 5. The CDR3 extends over 14 amino acids. The germline CDR1 and CDR2 sequences are ENHRY and SYGVKD. DNA for the CDR3: TGTGCCATCAGGTCTAGCGGGGGGGCTGATGAGCAGTTCTTC. This sequence encodes CAIRSSGGADEQFF.

This clonotype was seen a handful of times. The V call is TRBV4-1, the J call TRBJ2-1; 10 bases map to TRBD1. This CDR3 has 16 residues. With V trimmed by 4 bases and J by 5 bases, 8 bases remained unmatched. The germline V gene has CDR1 MGHRA and CDR2 YSYEKL. The CDR3 coding sequence is TGCGCCAGCAGCCTTTCGGGGACAGGGGCCAACAATGAGCAGTTCTTC. This sequence encodes CASSLSGTGANNEQFF.

The V and J genes are TRBV6-5 and TRBJ1-4; maybe TRBD1 (6 bases). CDR1 is MNHEY, CDR2 SVGAGI, per germline. This CDR3 has 16 residues. V lost 4 bases and J 5 bases, leaving 17 bases between the germline ends. CDR3 protein: CASSLRHRVTNEKLFF. Written as DNA, the CDR3 is TGTGCCAGCAGTTTGCGACACAGGGTGACAAATGAAAAACTGTTTTTT.

Many counts were recorded for this clonotype. The chain carries TRBV25-1 and TRBJ2-1; TRBD2 might be the D (6 bases). Per the germline V gene, CDR1 is MGHDK and CDR2 is SYGVNS. V lost 5 bases, J lost 3 bases, and 20 bases lay in between. This CDR3 has 17 amino acids. CDR3 sequence reads: CASSIRLNGGNYNEQFF. CDR3 in DNA: TGTGCCAGCAGTATTCGGTTAAACGGGGGAAACTACAATGAGCAGTTCTTC.